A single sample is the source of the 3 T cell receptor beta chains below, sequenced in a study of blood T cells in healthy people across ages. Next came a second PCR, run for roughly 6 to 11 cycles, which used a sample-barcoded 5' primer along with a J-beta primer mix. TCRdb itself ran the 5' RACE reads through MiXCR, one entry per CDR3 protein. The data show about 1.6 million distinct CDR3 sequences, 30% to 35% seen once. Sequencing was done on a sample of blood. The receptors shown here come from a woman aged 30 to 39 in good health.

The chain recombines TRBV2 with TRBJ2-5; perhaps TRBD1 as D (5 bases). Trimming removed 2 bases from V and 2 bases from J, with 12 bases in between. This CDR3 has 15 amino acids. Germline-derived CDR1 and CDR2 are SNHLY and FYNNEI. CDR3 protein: CASSEWRGQQETQYF. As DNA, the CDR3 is TGTGCCAGCAGTGAATGGCGCGGACAACAAGAGACCCAGTACTTC.

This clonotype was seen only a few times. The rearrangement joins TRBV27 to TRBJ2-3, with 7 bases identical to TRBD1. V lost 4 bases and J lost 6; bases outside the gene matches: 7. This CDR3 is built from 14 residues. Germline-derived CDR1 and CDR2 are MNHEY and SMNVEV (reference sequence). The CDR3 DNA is TGTGCCAGCAGTTGGACAGGATCCGGGGATACGCAGTATTTT. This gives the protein CASSWTGSGDTQYF.

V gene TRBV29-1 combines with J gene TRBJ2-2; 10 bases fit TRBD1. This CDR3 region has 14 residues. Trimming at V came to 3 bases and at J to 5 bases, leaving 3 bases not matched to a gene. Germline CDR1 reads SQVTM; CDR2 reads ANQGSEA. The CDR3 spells CSVDRTGGTGELFF. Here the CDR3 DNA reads TGCAGCGTTGATCGGACAGGGGGTACCGGGGAGCTGTTTTTT.